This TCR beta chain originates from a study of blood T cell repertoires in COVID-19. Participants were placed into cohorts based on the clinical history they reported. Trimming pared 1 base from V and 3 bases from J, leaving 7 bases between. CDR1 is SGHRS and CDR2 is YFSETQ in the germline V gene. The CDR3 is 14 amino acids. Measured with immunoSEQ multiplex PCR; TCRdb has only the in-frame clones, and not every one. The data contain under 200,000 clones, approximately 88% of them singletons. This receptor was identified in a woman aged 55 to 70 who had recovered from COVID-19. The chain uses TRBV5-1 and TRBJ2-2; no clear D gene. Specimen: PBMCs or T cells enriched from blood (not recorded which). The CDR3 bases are TGCGCCAGCAGCTTGACATATGACACCGGGGAGCTGTTTTTT. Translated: CASSLTYDTGELFF.